What follows are 29 T cell receptor beta chains derived from one specimen sequenced in a study of radiotherapy plus CTLA-4 blockade in lung cancer. Sequencing used immunoSEQ multiplex PCR; TCRdb keeps in-frame clones, though not all of them. The sample holds tens of thousands of clones, 77% seen once. The source material was peripheral blood, sampled from a patient treated with radiotherapy plus ipilimumab. These receptors all stem from a human donor with non-small cell lung cancer who had a partial response to radiotherapy plus ipilimumab.

The CDR3 spells CASSPAPGLGNQPQHF. CDR3 in DNA: TGTGCCAGCAGCCCTGCGCCAGGTTTAGGCAATCAGCCCCAGCATTTT. The chain has TRBV7-2 and TRBJ1-5; D gene ambiguous. The V gene's germline CDR1 is SGHTA and CDR2 FQGNSA. The V end lost 5 bases, the J end lost 2 bases, and 16 bases lay between the germline ends. This CDR3 spans 16 amino acids.

This clone turned up a few times. The chain couples TRBV5-1 to TRBJ2-7; D gene unclear. With 0 bases removed from V and 2 bases from J, the gap between germline ends came to 9 bases. CDR1 and CDR2 (germline): SGHRS, YFSETQ. The CDR3 is made up of 14 amino acids. In DNA, the CDR3 is TGCGCCAGCAGCTTGGTGCCGGGTGCCTACGAGCAGTACTTC. Its protein is CASSLVPGAYEQYF. Based on the CDR3 plus reference TRBV5-1 and TRBJ2-7, the full variable domain is KAGVTQTPRYLIKTRGQQVTLSCSPISGHRSVSWYQQTPGQGLQFLFEYFSETQRNKGNFPGRFSGRQFSNSRSEMNVSTLELGDSALYLCASSLVPGAYEQYFGPGTRLTVT.

The chain joins TRBV9 to TRBJ1-6, with D uncertain. The ends were cut back, 0 bases at V and 7 bases at J, with 5 bases in the middle. This CDR3 is built from 13 residues. Germline CDR1 and CDR2: SGDLS and YYNGEE. The chain's CDR3 is CASSVDLNSPLHF. CDR3 in DNA: TGTGCCAGCAGCGTAGATCTCAATTCACCCCTCCACTTT.

The chain couples TRBV11-3 to TRBJ2-3; D might be TRBD2 (5 bases). Germline CDR1 reads SGHNT; CDR2 reads YENEEA. Trimming pared 0 bases from V and 0 bases from J, leaving 13 bases between. CDR3 size: 17 residues. The CDR3 is CASSLDSGLRSTDTQYF. The CDR3 nucleotides read TGTGCCAGCAGCTTAGACTCCGGACTCCGGAGCACAGATACGCAGTATTTT.

This chain uses TRBV6-4 with TRBJ2-1; tentative D call: TRBD2 (6 bases). Trimming stripped 5 bases from V and 2 bases from J, with 19 bases between. The germline V gene has CDR1 MRHNA and CDR2 SNTAGT. This CDR3 spans 17 amino acids. The CDR3 nucleotides are TGTGCCAGCAGTCGAGGTCTAGCACGGGGGACCTACAATGAGCAGTTCTTC. Amino acids: CASSRGLARGTYNEQFF.

This clone was observed a handful of times. The chain combines TRBV27 with TRBJ2-1; D is possibly TRBD2 (6 bases). The CDR3 covers 16 residues. Germline V gene data show CDR1 as MNHEY and CDR2 as SMNVEV (reference sequence). V lost 2 bases, J lost 5 bases, and 16 bases lay in between. CDR3 nucleotide sequence: TGTGCCAGCAGTTTAAATACCGGGGGTTATGACAATGAGCAGTTCTTC. Residues: CASSLNTGGYDNEQFF.

The V gene is TRBV7-9, the J gene TRBJ2-5, with 7 bases fitting TRBD2. The CDR3 is 16 residues long. V lost 3 bases, J lost 11 bases, and 18 bases stayed unmatched. Germline CDR1 reads SEHNR; CDR2 reads FQNEAQ (reference sequence). Here the CDR3 reads CASSFMASTGLLEQYF. The DNA for the CDR3 is TGTGCCAGCAGCTTTATGGCTTCAACGGGACTATTGGAGCAGTACTTC.

The genes are TRBV4-1 and TRBJ2-5; 13 nucleotides agree with TRBD2. Trimming at V came to 4 bases and at J to 5 bases, leaving 4 bases not matched to a gene. CDR3 length: 15 residues. Germline assignment: CDR1 MGHRA and CDR2 YSYEKL. The CDR3 sequence is CASSLGLAGAETQYF. The CDR3 DNA reads as TGCGCCAGCAGCCTTGGACTAGCGGGGGCGGAGACCCAGTACTTC.

The rearrangement links TRBV20-1 to TRBJ1-2, with D possibly matching TRBD1 (5 bases). This CDR3 contains 11 residues. Germline V gives CDR1 DFQATT, CDR2 SNEGSKA (reference sequence). V was cut by 4 bases and J by 10 bases, with 13 bases left in between. CDR3 residues: CSATETGLYTF. Written as DNA, the CDR3 is TGCAGTGCTACGGAAACGGGACTCTACACCTTC.

The gene calls are TRBV6-5 and TRBJ2-3; 14 positions match TRBD2. Unmatched junction bases numbered 0, after V lost 4 bases and J lost 0 bases. CDR1 is MNHEY and CDR2 is SVGAGI in the germline V gene. CDR3 length equals 16 residues. The chain's CDR3 is CASSWTSGGSTDTQYF. The CDR3 DNA reads as TGTGCCAGCAGTTGGACTAGCGGGGGGAGCACAGATACGCAGTATTTT.

V gene TRBV5-4 combines with J gene TRBJ2-4; 8 bases are shared with TRBD2. Germline CDR1 reads SGHNT; CDR2 reads YYREEE (reference sequence). The CDR3 runs 17 residues. V lost 4 bases to trimming and J lost 3 bases; unmatched junction nucleotides: 12. The CDR3 sequence is CASSPTGGGEGKNIQYF. In DNA, the CDR3 is TGTGCCAGCAGCCCCACGGGGGGGGGCGAGGGCAAAAACATTCAGTACTTC.

This chain uses TRBV11-2 with TRBJ2-3; D call uncertain. Per the germline V gene, CDR1 is SGHAT and CDR2 is FQNNGV. Between the trimmed V and J ends, which lost 1 base and 4 bases, there was a span of 6 bases. This CDR3 spans 13 amino acids. CDR3 sequence (DNA): TGTGCCAGCAGCTTAGCTAGACCAGATACGCAGTATTTT. It codes for CASSLARPDTQYF.

This clone appeared a few times. The J gene is TRBJ2-2, the V gene TRBV9; weak D call: TRBD1 (7 bases). The germline V gene encodes CDR1 SGDLS and CDR2 YYNGEE. The V and J ends lost 1 base and 4 bases respectively, with 14 bases between them. This CDR3 has 16 residues. The CDR3 reads CASSVSGGTTTGELFF. The DNA for the CDR3 is TGTGCCAGCAGCGTATCAGGGGGGACAACCACCGGGGAGCTGTTTTTT. Supplemented by reference TRBV9 and TRBJ2-2, the full variable domain reads DSGVTQTPKHLITATGQRVTLRCSPRSGDLSVYWYQQSLDQGLQFLIQYYNGEERAKGNILERFSAQQFPDLHSELNLSSLELGDSALYFCASSVSGGTTTGELFFGEGSRLTVL.

V and J are TRBV9 and TRBJ1-2; D ambiguous. The CDR3 has 13 residues. Germline assignment: CDR1 SGDLS and CDR2 YYNGEE. Trimming took off 0 bases at V and 4 bases at J, with 7 bases between the two ends. The CDR3 region has the DNA TGTGCCAGCAGCGTAGCAGCGGGCTATGGCTACACCTTC. The encoded protein is CASSVAAGYGYTF.

The V call is TRBV5-1, the J call TRBJ2-5, with D perhaps TRBD1 (6 bases). Trimming took off 1 base at V and 2 bases at J, with 9 bases between the two ends. The V gene's germline CDR1 is SGHRS and CDR2 YFSETQ. The CDR3 contains 14 residues. In nucleotides, the CDR3 is TGCGCCAGCAGCTTGCAGGGGCAACAAGAGACCCAGTACTTC. Residues: CASSLQGQQETQYF.

V usage is TRBV19 and J usage is TRBJ2-1; D possibly corresponds to TRBD2 (6 bases). The CDR3 loop spans 12 amino acids. Germline V gene data show CDR1 as LNHDA and CDR2 as SQIVND (reference sequence). V gave up 5 bases and J gave up 5 bases, with 7 bases separating them. In DNA, the CDR3 is TGTGCCAGTAGTGCGGGGAACAATGAGCAGTTCTTC. Protein: CASSAGNNEQFF. The full variable domain, in which reference TRBV19 and TRBJ2-1 provide the parts outside the CDR3, is DGGITQSPKYLFRKEGQNVTLSCEQNLNHDAMYWYRQDPGQGLRLIYYSQIVNDFQKGDIAEGYSVSREKKESFPLTVTSAQKNPTAFYLCASSAGNNEQFFGPGTRLTVL.

The chain employs TRBV6-1 and TRBJ1-2; D might be TRBD1 (5 bases). The CDR3 is 15 amino acids. The germline gives CDR1 MNHNS, CDR2 SASEGT. V lost 4 bases and J 4 bases, leaving 16 bases between the germline ends. CDR3 sequence (DNA): TGTGCCAGCAGTGCCGGGACCCAGGGACTCTATGGCTACACCTTC. Protein: CASSAGTQGLYGYTF.

The chain uses TRBV7-2 and TRBJ2-3, with TRBD1 matching 11 bases. Germline CDR1 SGHTA, CDR2 FQGNSA. The ends lost 5 bases at V and 6 bases at J; junction bases unmatched: 7. This CDR3 has 15 residues. CDR3 loop: CASSRGQGAVDTQYF. As DNA, the CDR3 is TGTGCCAGCAGCAGAGGACAGGGGGCAGTGGATACGCAGTATTTT. Using reference TRBV7-2 and TRBJ2-3 for the parts outside the CDR3, the full variable domain is GAGVSQSPSNKVTEKGKDVELRCDPISGHTALYWYRQSLGQGLEFLIYFQGNSAPDKSGLPSDRFSAERTGGSVSTLTIQRTQQEDSAVYLCASSRGQGAVDTQYFGPGTRLTVL.

V usage is TRBV11-2 and J usage is TRBJ2-5; TRBD2 matches at 12 bases. Germline assignment: CDR1 SGHAT and CDR2 FQNNGV. The CDR3 covers 15 residues. J gave up 4 bases and V 2 bases, and 2 bases lay outside the gene matches. The CDR3: CASSLLAGGRETQYF. CDR3 sequence (DNA): TGTGCCAGCAGCTTACTAGCGGGGGGGCGAGAGACCCAGTACTTC.

This sequence joins TRBV4-1 and TRBJ2-1; 7 bases are a match to TRBD2. Unmatched junction bases numbered 10, after V lost 1 base and J lost 7 bases. CDR1 is MGHRA and CDR2 is YSYEKL in the germline V gene. The CDR3 has 16 residues. The CDR3 nucleotides are TGCGCCAGCAGCCAAGTGCCAGCGGGGTATCGAAATGAGCAGTTCTTC. Protein: CASSQVPAGYRNEQFF.

V and J are TRBV5-4 and TRBJ1-2; D unresolved. The germline V and J ends were trimmed by 2 bases and 6 bases, with 8 bases remaining between them. Germline V CDR1 and CDR2: SGHNT, YYREEE (reference sequence). The CDR3 contains 12 residues. The CDR3 loop reads CASSFEGNGYTF. The CDR3 DNA reads as TGTGCCAGCAGCTTCGAGGGCAATGGCTACACCTTC. Full variable domain (outside the CDR3, taken from reference TRBV5-4 and TRBJ1-2): ETGVTQSPTHLIKTRGQQVTLRCSSQSGHNTVSWYQQALGQGPQFIFQYYREEENGRGNFPPRFSGLQFPNYSSELNVNALELDDSALYLCASSFEGNGYTFGSGTRLTVV.

The CDR3 DNA follows: TGTGCCAGCAGCTTGGGGACTACGGGTGAGCAGTTCTTC. Encoded protein: CASSLGTTGEQFF. The gene calls are TRBV11-3 and TRBJ2-1; 7 bases line up with TRBD2. The germline V gene has CDR1 SGHNT and CDR2 YENEEA. V lost 3 bases and J lost 9; bases outside the gene matches: 5. CDR3 length: 13 amino acids.

The genes are TRBV19 and TRBJ2-1, with a weak D call TRBD1 (5 bases). CDR1 and CDR2 (germline): LNHDA, SQIVND (reference sequence). The CDR3 loop spans 16 amino acids. V was cut by 7 bases and J by 7 bases, with 23 bases left in between. CDR3 sequence reads: CASTHGGAVGPNEQFF. The CDR3 coding sequence is TGTGCCAGTACCCATGGTGGGGCAGTTGGACCTAATGAGCAGTTCTTC.

This sequence joins TRBV5-8 and TRBJ1-5, with 8 bases that match TRBD1. Germline trimming cut 0 bases from V and 9 bases from J; bases unmatched to any gene: 8. CDR1 is SGHTS, CDR2 YDEGEE, per germline. The CDR3 is made up of 15 amino acids. CDR3 sequence reads: CASSLGGQGQGPQHF. The CDR3 DNA follows: TGTGCCAGCAGCTTGGGTGGACAGGGTCAGGGGCCCCAGCATTTT.

This chain links TRBV11-3 with TRBJ1-1; D is perhaps TRBD1 (5 bases). The germline gives CDR1 SGHNT, CDR2 YENEEA. The CDR3 spans 13 residues. V was shortened by 5 bases and J by 9 bases, with 16 bases between the two germline ends. CDR3: CASSRGGRGKAFF. CDR3 nucleotide sequence: TGTGCCAGCAGCCGGGGGGGGAGAGGGAAAGCTTTCTTT. Filled out from reference TRBV11-3 and TRBJ1-1, the complete variable domain reads EAGVVQSPRYKIIEKKQPVAFWCNPISGHNTLYWYLQNLGQGPELLIRYENEEAVDDSQLPKDRFSAERLKGVDSTLKIQPAELGDSAVYLCASSRGGRGKAFFGQGTRLTVV.

The rearrangement uses TRBV11-3 and TRBJ2-7, with D possibly matching TRBD1 (5 bases). Trimming removed 4 bases at V and 5 bases at J, with 12 bases between. In germline, CDR1 is SGHNT, CDR2 YENEEA. The CDR3 has 13 residues. The CDR3 DNA sequence: TGTGCCAGCAGCTACCCTGACAGCGACGAGCAGTACTTC. Protein product: CASSYPDSDEQYF.

This chain connects TRBV5-4 to TRBJ2-7; 11 bases are a match to TRBD2. After removal of 5 bases from V and 6 bases from J, the junction contained 4 bases not matched to a gene. CDR3 size: 13 residues. Looked up from germline, CDR1 is SGHNT and CDR2 is YYREEE (reference sequence). The CDR3 DNA reads TGTGCCAGCAGTTTAGCGGGGGGGCGCGAGCAGTACTTC. It translates to CASSLAGGREQYF.

The rearrangement links TRBV28 to TRBJ1-1; no clear D gene. This CDR3 has 12 amino acids. Deletions cut 5 bases from V and 5 bases from J, with 9 bases between. Germline V lookup: CDR1 MDHEN, CDR2 SYDVKM. The CDR3 protein is CASSRQWTEAFF. CDR3 sequence (DNA): TGTGCCAGCAGTCGACAATGGACTGAAGCTTTCTTT.

This clone has only a few counts. The rearrangement uses TRBV6-5 and TRBJ1-2; D is possibly TRBD1 (5 bases). CDR1 is MNHEY and CDR2 is SVGAGI in the germline V gene. The V gene lost 2 bases and the J gene lost 1 base, with 11 bases spanning the gap. The CDR3 has 15 amino acids. CDR3 protein: CASSYGQGLNYGYTF. The DNA for the CDR3 is TGTGCCAGCAGTTACGGGCAGGGCCTTAACTATGGCTACACCTTC.